A selection of T cell receptor beta chains follows, all from one sample in a study of T cell changes during pregnancy in multiple sclerosis. Libraries were prepared by immunoSEQ multiplex PCR; TCRdb keeps only in-frame clonotypes and omits some of them. The table includes approximately 90,000 clones, about 94% detected once. Sample: peripheral blood, taken in the third trimester of pregnancy. The receptors come from a female donor with multiple sclerosis, enrolled in a pregnancy study. CDR3s include the opening cysteine and the closing phenylalanine or tryptophan.

TRBJ1-5	TRBV2	CASSENRGQPQHF
TRBJ2-2	TRBV5-1	CASSFGAGPTGELFF
TRBJ1-5	TRBV5-1	CASRPDRDQPQHF
TRBJ2-1	TRBV2	CASSLHRQGIGHEQFF
TRBJ2-3	TRBV7-9	CASSLASGGQTAQYF
TRBJ2-3	TRBV25-1	CASSGWTRRTDTQYF
TRBJ2-7	TRBV14	CASSLLAGKAYEQYF
TRBJ2-1	TRBV5-1	CASSSRRGSYNEQFF
TRBJ1-2	TRBV19	CASSTPSDSRGYTF
TRBJ1-1	TRBV9	CASSVEEANTEAFF
TRBJ1-5	TRBV6-4	CASSEPRGDNQPQHF
TRBJ2-7	TRBV5-1	CASSPGYEQYF
TRBJ2-1	TRBV7-6	CASSLRRDRASNEQFF
TRBJ2-1	TRBV28	CASSFAGTFDNEQFF
TRBJ2-1	TRBV5-1	CARKLSGNEQFF
TRBJ1-5	TRBV5-1	CASSWGQGSNQPQHF
TRBJ1-2	TRBV2	CASSGTGTPEGYTF
TRBJ2-1	TRBV27	CASSSPPGLAVSSQFF
TRBJ2-7	TRBV11-2	CASRSDEGAYEQYF
TRBJ2-3	TRBV9	CASSVDGTPITDTQYF
TRBJ1-1	TRBV11-2	CASSLVRQGAKNTEAFF
TRBJ2-7	TRBV25-1	CASSECYSGTSSYEQYF
TRBJ2-1	TRBV2	CASILAGVYNEQFF